The clone carrying this TCR beta chain occurred once. The data originate from a study of blood T cell repertoires in COVID-19. Study background: PBMCs, B-cell-depleted T cells, or T cells provided the cDNA or gDNA that made up the material.

This CDR3 comprises 15 residues. V was cut by 7 bases and J by 0 bases, with 13 bases left in between. The germline V gene encodes CDR1 MNHNY and CDR2 SVGAGI (reference sequence). Sequenced by immunoSEQ multiplex PCR; TCRdb stores in-frame clones only, minus some. The top ten hold roughly 12% of the sample, which has roughly 59,000 clones, approximately 80% seen once. The TCR originated in a man of 80 years or more with acute or convalescent COVID-19. Material for sequencing was peripheral blood. This rearrangement joins TRBV6-6 to TRBJ2-4; D might be TRBD2 (6 bases). CDR3 DNA: TGTGCCAGCACCGATGGAGGGCTAGCCAAAAACATTCAGTACTTC. It is translated as CASTDGGLAKNIQYF.